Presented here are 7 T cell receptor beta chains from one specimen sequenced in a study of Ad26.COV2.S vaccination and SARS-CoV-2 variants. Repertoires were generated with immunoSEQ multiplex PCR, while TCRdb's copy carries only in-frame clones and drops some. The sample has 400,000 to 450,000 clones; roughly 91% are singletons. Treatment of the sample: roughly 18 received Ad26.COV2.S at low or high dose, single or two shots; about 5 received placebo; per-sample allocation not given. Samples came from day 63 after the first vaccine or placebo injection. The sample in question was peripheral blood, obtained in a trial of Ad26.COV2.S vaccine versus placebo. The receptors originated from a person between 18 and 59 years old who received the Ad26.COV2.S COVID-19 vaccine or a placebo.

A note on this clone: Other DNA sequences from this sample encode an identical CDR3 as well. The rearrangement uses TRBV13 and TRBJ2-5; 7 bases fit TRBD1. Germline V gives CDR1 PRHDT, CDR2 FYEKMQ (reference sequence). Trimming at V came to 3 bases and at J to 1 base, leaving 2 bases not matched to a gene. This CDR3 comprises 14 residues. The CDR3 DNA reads TGTGCCAGCAGCTTGCGACAGGGCCAAGAGACCCAGTACTTC. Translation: CASSLRQGQETQYF.

The CDR3 protein is CATSDPTGTSTDTQYF. The CDR3 bases are TGTGCCACCAGTGATCCGACAGGGACTAGCACAGATACGCAGTATTTT. The chain recombines TRBV24-1 with TRBJ2-3, with a possible D match to TRBD1 (7 bases). The V gene lost 3 bases and the J gene lost 0 bases, with 12 bases spanning the gap. The CDR3 loop spans 16 amino acids. The V gene's germline CDR1 is KGHDR and CDR2 SFDVKD.

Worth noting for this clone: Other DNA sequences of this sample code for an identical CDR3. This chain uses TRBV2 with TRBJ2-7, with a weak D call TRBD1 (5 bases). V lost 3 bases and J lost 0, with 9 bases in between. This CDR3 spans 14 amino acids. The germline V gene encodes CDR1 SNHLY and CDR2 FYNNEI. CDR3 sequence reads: CASSEGLLSYEQYF. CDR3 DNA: TGTGCCAGCAGTGAGGGGCTTCTCTCCTACGAGCAGTACTTC.

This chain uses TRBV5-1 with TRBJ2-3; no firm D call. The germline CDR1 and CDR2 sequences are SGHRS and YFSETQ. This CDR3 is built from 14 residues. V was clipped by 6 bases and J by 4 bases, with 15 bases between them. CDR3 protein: CASTIRDPADTQYF. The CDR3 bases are TGCGCCAGCACAATTAGGGATCCCGCAGATACGCAGTATTTT.

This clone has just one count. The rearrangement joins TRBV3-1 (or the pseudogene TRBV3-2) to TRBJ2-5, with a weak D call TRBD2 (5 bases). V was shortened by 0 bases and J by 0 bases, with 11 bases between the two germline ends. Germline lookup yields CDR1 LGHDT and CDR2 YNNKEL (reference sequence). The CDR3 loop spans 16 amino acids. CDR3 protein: CASSQDHGMYQETQYF. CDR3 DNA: TGTGCCAGCAGCCAAGATCACGGGATGTACCAAGAGACCCAGTACTTC.

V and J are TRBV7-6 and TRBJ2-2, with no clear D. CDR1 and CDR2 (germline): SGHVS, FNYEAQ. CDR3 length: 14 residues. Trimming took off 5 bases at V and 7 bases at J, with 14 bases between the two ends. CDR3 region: CASSRRAYGGELFF. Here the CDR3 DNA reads TGTGCCAGCAGCCGTAGGGCGTACGGCGGGGAGCTGTTTTTT.

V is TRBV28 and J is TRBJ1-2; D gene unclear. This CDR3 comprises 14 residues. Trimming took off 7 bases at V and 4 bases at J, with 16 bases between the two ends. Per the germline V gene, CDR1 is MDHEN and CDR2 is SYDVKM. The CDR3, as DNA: TGTGCCAGCACCTTGGGTCCGATGACCTATGGCTACACCTTC. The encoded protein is CASTLGPMTYGYTF.